The 8 T cell receptor beta chains in this list originate from one sample, sequenced in a study of blood T cell repertoires in COVID-19. Sequenced by immunoSEQ multiplex PCR; TCRdb stores in-frame clones only, minus some. The table includes tens of thousands of clones, roughly four fifths detected once. Sequenced input: peripheral blood. The receptor set was obtained from a human donor in a cohort sampled during active COVID-19.

The V and J genes are TRBV19 and TRBJ1-2; D unresolved. V was pared by 7 bases and J by 2 bases, with 17 bases between. The germline V gene encodes CDR1 LNHDA and CDR2 SQIVND (reference sequence). The CDR3 is 15 residues long. Here the CDR3 DNA reads TGTGCCAGTAATCCCCTAAGCGGAGCGAACTATGGCTACACCTTC. This translates into CASNPLSGANYGYTF.

The chain is built from TRBV7-2 and TRBJ1-5; D gene unclear. V dropped 4 bases and J dropped 6 bases, with 16 bases sitting between them. Per the germline V gene, CDR1 is SGHTA and CDR2 is FQGNSA. The length of the CDR3 is 15 residues. CDR3 amino acids: CASSSFGGLSQPQHF. The CDR3 DNA reads as TGTGCCAGCAGCTCCTTTGGAGGGTTGAGTCAGCCCCAGCATTTT.

The rearrangement uses TRBV7-2 and TRBJ1-5, with TRBD1 identical over 7 bases. V shed 1 base and J 4 bases; nucleotides not matched to a gene: 4. This CDR3 comprises 15 residues. Germline loops: CDR1 SGHTA, CDR2 FQGNSA. CDR3 region: CASSLDAGGNQPQHF. Written as DNA, the CDR3 is TGTGCCAGCAGCTTAGATGCAGGGGGAAATCAGCCCCAGCATTTT.

The rearrangement links TRBV15 to TRBJ1-4; D gene unclear. CDR3 length: 16 residues. V was cut by 3 bases and J by 3 bases, with 14 bases left in between. The germline V gene has CDR1 LNHNV and CDR2 YYDKDF (reference sequence). The DNA for the CDR3 is TGTGCCACCAGCAGGACAAACCCTGGGCCTAATGAAAAACTGTTTTTT. It translates to CATSRTNPGPNEKLFF.

The V and J genes are TRBV23-1 and TRBJ2-6, with D perhaps TRBD2 (6 bases). TRBV23-1 falls under the ORF class, with uncertain function. V was trimmed by 2 bases and J by 0 bases, leaving 20 bases between them. This CDR3 has 20 amino acids. The CDR3 spells CASSQLKMRGSSSGANVLTF. The CDR3, as DNA: TGCGCCAGCAGTCAACTAAAAATGCGGGGAAGCAGCTCTGGGGCCAACGTCCTGACTTTC.

V and J are TRBV10-3 and TRBJ2-5, with 7 bases that match TRBD1. J was trimmed by 5 bases and V by 0 bases; bases with no gene match: 9. Germline V gives CDR1 ENHRY, CDR2 SYGVKD. CDR3 length: 16 amino acids. This chain's CDR3 is CAISESTQGVGETQYF. CDR3 DNA: TGTGCCATCAGTGAGTCGACGCAGGGGGTCGGGGAGACCCAGTACTTC.

V gene TRBV18 combines with J gene TRBJ2-5; a weak D match, TRBD1 (5 bases). Germline-derived CDR1 and CDR2 are KGHSH and LQKENI. Trimming removed 3 bases at V and 2 bases at J, with 10 bases between. The CDR3 consists of 14 residues. This chain's CDR3 is CASSPGLIQETQYF. The CDR3, as DNA: TGTGCCAGCTCACCGGGGCTGATACAAGAGACCCAGTACTTC.

J is TRBJ1-6 and V is TRBV6-1, with TRBD1 matching 8 bases. In germline, CDR1 is MNHNS, CDR2 SASEGT. V gave up 3 bases and J gave up 7 bases; unmatched junction bases: 5. The CDR3 totals 15 residues. This CDR3 reads CASSETGENNSPLHF. DNA of the CDR3: TGTGCCAGCAGTGAGACAGGGGAGAACAATTCACCCCTCCACTTT.